The 15 T cell receptor beta chains below all came from one sample that was sequenced in a study of cytomegalovirus exposure and HLA in healthy donors (TCRdb year 2017). The library relied on the immunoSEQ multiplex PCR assay. For the multiplex PCR, a mixture combining 60 forward primers for TCR Vbeta segments and 13 reverse primers for TCR Jbeta segments was used. TCRdb's version of the immuneACCESS table is confined to in-frame rearrangements and falls short of the full clone set. An unresolved V gene accounts for under half of the shortfall where checked; the remainder is of unknown origin. The table for this sample lists about 89,000 clones; 76% of them were counted only once. Roughly 1.3% of the sample lies in the top ten. Material: PBMCs. Source of these receptors: a male donor in good health and CMV-seronegative.

The chain uses TRBV2 and TRBJ2-1, with a weak D call TRBD1 (5 bases). The germline gives CDR1 SNHLY, CDR2 FYNNEI. The CDR3 covers 14 residues. Trimming took off 6 bases at V and 0 bases at J, with 9 bases between the two ends. For the CDR3, the DNA is TGTGCCAGCAGAAGACAGAGCTCCTACAATGAGCAGTTCTTC. Amino acids: CASRRQSSYNEQFF.

This chain connects TRBV4-3 to TRBJ1-2; tentatively, D is TRBD1 (5 bases). The CDR3 covers 15 residues. V dropped 0 bases and J dropped 5 bases, with 13 bases sitting between them. In germline, CDR1 is LGHNA, CDR2 YSLEER. This CDR3 reads CASSQDRRGWYGYTF. The DNA of the CDR3 is TGCGCCAGCAGCCAAGATCGGAGGGGCTGGTATGGCTACACCTTC.

The genes are TRBV7-3 and TRBJ2-7, with D maybe TRBD2 (5 bases). Trimming removed 2 bases from V and 6 bases from J, with 14 bases in between. Looked up from germline, CDR1 is SGHTA and CDR2 is FQGTGA. The CDR3 is made up of 14 amino acids. The CDR3 DNA follows: TGTGCCAGCAGCTTAGGAGGTAGCGCGAGCGAGCAGTACTTC. It specifies CASSLGGSASEQYF.

This clone was seen a handful of times. The chain uses TRBV5-1 and TRBJ2-7, with 7 bases aligning to TRBD2. Germline V gene data show CDR1 as SGHRS and CDR2 as YFSETQ. CDR3 size: 15 residues. The trim removed 0 bases at V and 5 bases at J, leaving 8 bases unmatched. CDR3 DNA sequence: TGCGCCAGCAGCTTGGTTCAGGGAGGGGTGAACGAGCAGTACTTC. Its protein is CASSLVQGGVNEQYF.

The chain has TRBV7-2 and TRBJ1-6; 9 positions agree with TRBD1. V shed 5 bases, J shed 10 bases, and the junction held 9 bases outside the gene matches. Per germline, CDR1 SGHTA and CDR2 FQGNSA. This CDR3 contains 15 residues. DNA of the CDR3: TGTGCCAGCAGCCCCACCGGGACAGGGAAATCACCCCTCCACTTT. It codes for CASSPTGTGKSPLHF.

The rearrangement links TRBV2 to TRBJ1-5; D unclear. This CDR3 is built from 15 residues. Germline V gene lookup returns CDR1 SNHLY and CDR2 FYNNEI. Between the trimmed V and J ends, which lost 2 bases and 1 base, there was a span of 9 bases. The CDR3 is CASSERVSSNQPQHF. CDR3 DNA sequence: TGTGCCAGCAGTGAACGGGTTAGCAGCAATCAGCCCCAGCATTTT.

This chain joins TRBV19 and TRBJ1-5; D ambiguous. Germline V lookup: CDR1 LNHDA, CDR2 SQIVND (reference sequence). The CDR3 sequence is 14 residues long. The V end lost 5 bases, the J end lost 6 bases, and 14 bases lay between the germline ends. CDR3 amino acids: CASSQDAMGQPQHF. The DNA of the CDR3 is TGTGCCAGTAGTCAGGATGCCATGGGTCAGCCCCAGCATTTT.

Details on this clone: The same CDR3 is also encoded by other DNA sequences in this sample. The chain has TRBV15 and TRBJ1-1; D is perhaps TRBD1 (6 bases). The V gene's germline CDR1 is LNHNV and CDR2 YYDKDF (reference sequence). V dropped 3 bases and J dropped 5 bases, with 10 bases sitting between them. The length of the CDR3 is 13 residues. This CDR3 is CATSRRRGTEAFF. The CDR3 region has the DNA TGTGCCACCAGCAGGAGAAGGGGGACTGAAGCTTTCTTT.

Only a few counts were recorded for this clone. The chain couples TRBV10-3 to TRBJ2-2, with 7 bases matching TRBD1. Per germline, CDR1 ENHRY and CDR2 SYGVKD. The CDR3 is 15 amino acids. J gave up 0 bases and V 4 bases, and 2 bases lay outside the gene matches. CDR3 sequence (DNA): TGTGCCATCAGTGGACAGGGCGCGAACACCGGGGAGCTGTTTTTT. Amino acids: CAISGQGANTGELFF.

The chain is built from TRBV19 and TRBJ1-5, with 8 nucleotides matching TRBD1. From germline, CDR1 is LNHDA and CDR2 SQIVND (reference sequence). V was clipped by 7 bases and J by 1 base; unmatched bases: 3. The CDR3 loop spans 14 amino acids. In nucleotides, the CDR3 is TGTGCCAGTATGCAGGGGGCGAGCAATCAGCCCCAGCATTTT. This sequence encodes CASMQGASNQPQHF.

The rearrangement joins TRBV7-9 to TRBJ2-3, with 7 bases that match TRBD2. The CDR3 contains 16 residues. CDR1 SEHNR and CDR2 FQNEAQ come from the germline V gene (reference sequence). The J segment lost 6 bases and the V segment lost 0 bases, leaving 9 bases of the junction unmatched. As DNA, the CDR3 is TGTGCCAGCAGCTTAGCGGGAGGGCGAACTTTCGATACGCAGTATTTT. It encodes CASSLAGGRTFDTQYF.

CDR3 nucleotides: TGTGCCAGCAGTGAAGCAGATCAGCCCCAGCATTTT. As protein: CASSEADQPQHF. The gene calls are TRBV25-1 and TRBJ1-5; D not certain. Germline CDR1 and CDR2: MGHDK and SYGVNS. The CDR3 sequence is 12 residues long. V was pared by 2 bases and J by 5 bases, with 4 bases between.

There are a few counts of this clone. The CDR3 nucleotides are TGTGCCAGTAGTATAGGATGGCGGGGGAGAAGCTCCTACAATGAGCAGTTCTTC. Its translation: CASSIGWRGRSSYNEQFF. The V call is TRBV19, the J call TRBJ2-1; 7 nucleotides line up with TRBD2. CDR1 and CDR2 from the germline V gene are LNHDA and SQIVND (reference sequence). V was pared by 1 base and J by 0 bases, with 9 bases of the junction left unmatched. The CDR3 runs to 18 residues.

The V and J genes are TRBV28 and TRBJ2-1; 13 nucleotides agree with TRBD2. The CDR3 spans 17 residues. CDR1 is MDHEN and CDR2 is SYDVKM in the germline V gene. Unmatched junction bases numbered 15, after V lost 9 bases and J lost 7 bases. The CDR3 is CASKLAGGPVGWNEQFF. The CDR3 coding sequence is TGTGCCAGTAAACTAGCGGGAGGGCCGGTGGGCTGGAATGAGCAGTTCTTC.

The rearrangement uses TRBV6-5 and TRBJ2-5, with 8 bases fitting TRBD1. The CDR3 has 15 residues. V was clipped by 6 bases and J by 7 bases; unmatched bases: 13. Germline V CDR1 and CDR2: MNHEY, SVGAGI. The CDR3 reads CASRKKSGGAGTQYF. The CDR3 DNA reads as TGTGCCAGCAGAAAGAAGTCAGGGGGCGCCGGGACCCAGTACTTC.